The sequence of this TCR beta chain was determined in a study of Graves' ophthalmopathy and Graves' hyperthyroidism. Findings and limits, study-wide: Ophthalmopathy and stable hyperthyroidism were discriminated by a 13-signature model, with over 85% sensitivity and around 77% specificity.

The CDR3 is made up of 18 amino acids. Between the trimmed V and J ends, which lost 5 bases and 0 bases, there was a span of 22 bases. Germline CDR1 is SEHNR and CDR2 is FQNEAQ (reference sequence). CDR3 regions of TCR beta were amplified from RNA transcripts. Second-round multiplex PCR followed a first-round RT-PCR using HTBI primers. Each CDR3 protein gets one entry after TCRdb re-called the multiplex PCR reads with MiXCR. The sample carries about 1.2 million distinct CDR3 sequences, around a third recorded once. With respect to this clonotype: Antigen specificity is unknown.

Source material: peripheral blood or thyroid tissue (not recorded which). This clonotype was sampled from an adult man with Graves' hyperthyroidism. The rearrangement joins TRBV7-9 to TRBJ1-1; the D is unclear. The CDR3 spells CASSTIRNVVGLNTEAFF. Written as DNA, the CDR3 is TGTGCCAGCAGCACAATACGCAACGTTGTGGGGTTGAACACTGAAGCTTTCTTT.